This T cell receptor (beta chain) was sequenced in a study of blood T cell repertoires in COVID-19. Study overall: Samples representing acute and convalescent COVID-19 were sourced from the United States, Italy and Spain. The analysed material was cDNA or gDNA that came from T cells, B-cell-depleted T cells, or PBMCs.

This clone occurred once. Trimming took off 4 bases at V and 1 base at J, with 13 bases between the two ends. The CDR3 length is 15 residues. CDR1 is SGHRS, CDR2 YFSETQ, per germline. Original handling: Estimation of nucleated cell counts relied on the amplification of reference gene primers. Using immunoSEQ multiplex PCR, the repertoire was profiled, and TCRdb retains in-frame clones only, with some absent. V, J and clone size are those of that table, while D and trimming were read from the DNA. The table has some 160,000 clones, about 87% seen once. V and J are TRBV5-1 and TRBJ2-3; D perhaps matches TRBD2 (6 bases). The clonotype originates from a woman aged 70-85 years with COVID-19, enrolled during active disease. The material sequenced was peripheral blood. The CDR3 bases are TGCGCCAGCAGCGCGGCGCAGCGGGGCACAGATACGCAGTATTTT. This encodes CASSAAQRGTDTQYF. The full variable domain, its missing parts supplied by reference TRBV5-1 and TRBJ2-3, is KAGVTQTPRYLIKTRGQQVTLSCSPISGHRSVSWYQQTPGQGLQFLFEYFSETQRNKGNFPGRFSGRQFSNSRSEMNVSTLELGDSALYLCASSAAQRGTDTQYFGPGTRLTVL.